This entry lists 23 T cell receptor beta chains sequenced from one sample in a study of OX40 agonist ivuxolimab in advanced cancers. Profiled with immunoSEQ multiplex PCR; TCRdb holds only in-frame clones, not every one. The sample has 19,000 or so clones; about 83% are singletons. This material consisted of CD4+ or CD8+ T cells sorted from blood, taken in a trial of the OX40 agonist ivuxolimab. Source of these receptors: an adult with an advanced solid tumor such as melanoma, head and neck, liver or kidney cancer.

The chain has TRBV29-1 and TRBJ1-2, with TRBD1 identical over 9 bases. After removal of 1 base from V and 8 bases from J, the junction contained 8 bases not matched to a gene. Germline CDR1 and CDR2: SQVTM and ANQGSEA. CDR3 size: 14 residues. CDR3 residues: CSVEVGGTGYGYTF. The CDR3 bases are TGCAGCGTTGAAGTCGGGGGGACAGGGTACGGCTACACCTTC.

V usage is TRBV5-1 and J usage is TRBJ1-4; 10 nucleotides align to TRBD1. After removal of 7 bases from V and 8 bases from J, the junction contained 2 bases not matched to a gene. The CDR3 runs to 12 residues. Germline CDR1 reads SGHRS; CDR2 reads YFSETQ. The CDR3 DNA reads as TGCGCCAGCCGGACAGGGGGAGAAAAACTGTTTTTT. Translated: CASRTGGEKLFF.

The chain recombines TRBV28 with TRBJ1-4; 7 bases match TRBD1. CDR3 length: 14 residues. V lost 6 bases and J lost 5; bases outside the gene matches: 6. Germline V lookup: CDR1 MDHEN, CDR2 SYDVKM. CDR3 bases: TGTGCCAGCAGCGTGACAGGGCGGAATGAAAAACTGTTTTTT. Its protein is CASSVTGRNEKLFF.

This rearrangement joins TRBV19 to TRBJ2-7, with D perhaps TRBD1 (5 bases). This CDR3 comprises 12 residues. V was cut by 3 bases and J by 3 bases, with 6 bases left in between. The germline V gene encodes CDR1 LNHDA and CDR2 SQIVND (reference sequence). The CDR3 sequence: CASSIDSYEQYF. DNA for the CDR3: TGTGCCAGTAGTATTGACAGCTACGAGCAGTACTTC.

By sample fraction, this clone is large. The V call is TRBV6-4, the J call TRBJ2-2; 7 positions match TRBD1. CDR1 and CDR2 from the germline V gene are MRHNA and SNTAGT. The CDR3 covers 13 residues. V shed 6 bases, J shed 3 bases, and the junction held 1 base outside the gene matches. Written as DNA, the CDR3 is TGTGCCAGCAGCGACAGGGACACCGGGGAGCTGTTTTTT. This sequence encodes CASSDRDTGELFF.

This clone was detected only once. The chain carries TRBV5-4 and TRBJ2-1; D is uncertain. Germline lookup yields CDR1 SGHNT and CDR2 YYREEE (reference sequence). V lost 3 bases, J lost 8 bases, and 12 bases lay in between. This CDR3 region has 13 residues. CDR3 protein: CASSWRPEDEQFF. The CDR3 DNA sequence: TGTGCCAGCAGCTGGCGTCCTGAGGATGAGCAGTTCTTC. The full variable domain, completed using reference TRBV5-4 and TRBJ2-1, is ETGVTQSPTHLIKTRGQQVTLRCSSQSGHNTVSWYQQALGQGPQFIFQYYREEENGRGNFPPRFSGLQFPNYSSELNVNALELDDSALYLCASSWRPEDEQFFGPGTRLTVL.

This chain links TRBV7-6 with TRBJ2-3, with 7 bases aligning to TRBD1. The CDR3 extends over 15 amino acids. J lost 0 bases, V lost 5 bases, and 5 bases had no gene match. Germline CDR1 reads SGHVS; CDR2 reads FNYEAQ. CDR3 in DNA: TGTGCCAGCAGCCCCCGACAGGGCAGCACAGATACGCAGTATTTT. Residues: CASSPRQGSTDTQYF.

The chain links TRBV7-6 to TRBJ1-5; D is unclear. The V gene lost 5 bases and the J gene lost 0 bases, with 11 bases spanning the gap. Germline V gene sequence: CDR1 SGHVS, CDR2 FNYEAQ. The CDR3 sequence is 15 residues long. CDR3 amino acids: CASSPDGYSNQPQHF. The CDR3, as DNA: TGTGCCAGCAGCCCAGACGGTTATAGCAATCAGCCCCAGCATTTT.

This clone came up once. This sequence joins TRBV7-9 and TRBJ2-3; D might be TRBD2 (6 bases). Germline assignment: CDR1 SEHNR and CDR2 FQNEAQ (reference sequence). The CDR3 has 18 residues. Trimming removed 5 bases from V and 4 bases from J, with 25 bases in between. The CDR3 is CASSVLLSPTAGPDTQYF. For the CDR3, the DNA is TGTGCCAGCAGCGTCCTTCTATCCCCAACGGCGGGACCAGATACGCAGTATTTT.

V usage is TRBV2 and J usage is TRBJ1-1, with D maybe TRBD1 (6 bases). From germline, CDR1 is SNHLY and CDR2 FYNNEI. The ends were cut back, 9 bases at V and 7 bases at J, with 33 bases in the middle. The CDR3 consists of 18 residues. The CDR3 protein is CARQAPPDRLATRIEAFF. CDR3 DNA: TGTGCCAGACAAGCACCCCCCGACAGGCTAGCAACCCGTATTGAAGCTTTCTTT.

This chain uses TRBV29-1 with TRBJ1-2; D remains unclear. Trimming took 1 base from V and 6 from J, leaving 9 bases between them. The CDR3 is 12 amino acids. CDR1 is SQVTM, CDR2 ANQGSEA, per germline. The CDR3 coding sequence is TGCAGCGTTGAAGCCCGGAAAGATGGCTACACCTTC. Translation gives CSVEARKDGYTF.

The chain uses TRBV11-2 and TRBJ2-5, with D possibly being TRBD2 (5 bases). The germline CDR1 and CDR2 sequences are SGHAT and FQNNGV. This CDR3 spans 15 amino acids. With 1 base removed from V and 1 base from J, the gap between germline ends came to 10 bases. CDR3 loop: CASSLAAGGQETQYF. The DNA for the CDR3 is TGTGCCAGCAGCTTAGCGGCTGGAGGCCAAGAGACCCAGTACTTC.

The genes are TRBV10-3 and TRBJ1-6, with D maybe TRBD1 (5 bases). The CDR3 spans 15 residues. In germline, CDR1 is ENHRY, CDR2 SYGVKD. The V end was cut by 2 bases, the J end by 10 bases, with 15 bases between. The CDR3 nucleotides are TGTGCCATCAGTGAGACGGGGACTGAAGGATCACCCCTCCACTTT. Translating gives CAISETGTEGSPLHF.

The chain couples TRBV28 to TRBJ2-2, with D maybe TRBD2 (6 bases). Germline V gives CDR1 MDHEN, CDR2 SYDVKM. This CDR3 comprises 16 residues. Trimming removed 5 bases from V and 2 bases from J, with 15 bases in between. In DNA form, the CDR3 reads TGTGCCAGCAGTCCCCATGGAGGGGTAAACACCGGGGAGCTGTTTTTT. Translated, it gives CASSPHGGVNTGELFF.

The rearrangement joins TRBV19 to TRBJ1-2; tentatively, D is TRBD1 (5 bases). The CDR3 length is 11 residues. V was shortened by 7 bases and J by 13 bases, with 16 bases between the two germline ends. Germline lookup yields CDR1 LNHDA and CDR2 SQIVND (reference sequence). The CDR3 DNA reads TGTGCCAGTACCGCCGGGACTATCTGCACCTTC. This sequence encodes CASTAGTICTF.

The chain is built from TRBV6-5 and TRBJ1-1, with D possibly matching TRBD1 (5 bases). The V gene lost 4 bases and the J gene lost 5 bases, with 11 bases spanning the gap. The V gene's germline CDR1 is MNHEY and CDR2 SVGAGI. The CDR3 length is 13 residues. The chain's CDR3 is CASSSGARTEAFF. CDR3 coding DNA: TGTGCCAGCAGTTCCGGGGCAAGGACTGAAGCTTTCTTT.

The rearrangement links TRBV27 to TRBJ2-7; D call uncertain. This CDR3 has 14 amino acids. Germline-derived CDR1 and CDR2 are MNHEY and SMNVEV (reference sequence). The ends were cut back, 10 bases at V and 1 base at J, with 17 bases in the middle. Here the CDR3 reads CATGRGGFSYEQYF. Here the CDR3 DNA reads TGTGCCACCGGGCGTGGCGGTTTTTCCTACGAGCAGTACTTC.

The V and J genes are TRBV27 and TRBJ2-1; 9 positions agree with TRBD2. The germline V gene has CDR1 MNHEY and CDR2 SMNVEV (reference sequence). This CDR3 region has 14 residues. With V trimmed by 2 bases and J by 9 bases, 5 bases remained unmatched. For the CDR3, the DNA is TGTGCCAGCAGTTTAGGGTTAGCGGGAGTTGAGCAGTTCTTC. Protein sequence: CASSLGLAGVEQFF.

This rearrangement joins TRBV2 to TRBJ2-7; maybe TRBD1 (6 bases). Germline CDR1 and CDR2: SNHLY and FYNNEI. This CDR3 is built from 16 residues. The germline V and J ends were trimmed by 0 bases and 0 bases, with 12 bases remaining between them. CDR3 amino acids: CASSEALQGFSYEQYF. In nucleotides, the CDR3 is TGTGCCAGCAGTGAAGCGCTTCAGGGGTTCTCCTACGAGCAGTACTTC.

This clone is deemed medium-sized. V usage is TRBV25-1 and J usage is TRBJ2-5; 8 bases are shared with TRBD2. The CDR3 is 16 residues long. CDR1 is MGHDK and CDR2 is SYGVNS in the germline V gene. V lost 6 bases to trimming and J lost 5 bases; unmatched junction nucleotides: 14. CDR3 sequence reads: CASRPPYGREAETQYF. In nucleotides, the CDR3 is TGTGCCAGCAGACCCCCGTATGGGCGGGAGGCCGAGACCCAGTACTTC.

The J gene is TRBJ2-3, the V gene TRBV4-3, with D unclear. This CDR3 is built from 16 residues. The germline gives CDR1 LGHNA, CDR2 YSLEER. The germline V and J ends were trimmed by 0 bases and 0 bases, with 10 bases remaining between them. The CDR3: CASSQEPATSTDTQYF. CDR3 bases: TGCGCCAGCAGCCAAGAACCGGCAACTAGCACAGATACGCAGTATTTT.

This clone was counted a few times. The V gene is TRBV19, the J gene TRBJ2-6; D possibly corresponds to TRBD2 (5 bases). This CDR3 has 16 residues. The germline CDR1 and CDR2 sequences are LNHDA and SQIVND (reference sequence). Trimming removed 7 bases from V and 7 bases from J, with 20 bases in between. The CDR3 DNA sequence: TGTGCCAGTACCATCCCCGGCGGTGAGGGTGCCAACGTCCTGACTTTC. Translating it yields CASTIPGGEGANVLTF.

V and J are TRBV27 and TRBJ2-3; D gene uncertain. Germline-derived CDR1 and CDR2 are MNHEY and SMNVEV (reference sequence). The CDR3 length is 15 residues. V was pared by 3 bases and J by 0 bases, with 10 bases between. Written as DNA, the CDR3 is TGTGCCAGCAGTTTCTTCCAGTCAAGCACAGATACGCAGTATTTT. Protein: CASSFFQSSTDTQYF.